Listed below are T cell receptor beta chains from one sample, sequenced in a study of T cell responses to AZD1222 COVID-19 vaccine. Method: immunoSEQ multiplex PCR; TCRdb's copy keeps in-frame clones and lacks some. The data contain about 150,000 clones, about nine tenths of them seen just once; the ten biggest clones take up approximately 1.8%. Material: peripheral blood, obtained on day 0 of AZD1222 vaccination. The receptors originated from an adult in good health. Each CDR3 is given with its conserved first and last residue. Clone size is given for some rows only: seen once, a few or many times, or a class if the clone is expanded.

J gene: TRBJ1-3; clone size: .; V gene: TRBV6-6; CDR3 length: 16; CDR3 protein: CASRVDRANSGNTIYF
J gene: TRBJ2-1; clone size: .; V gene: TRBV29-1; CDR3 length: 13; CDR3 protein: CSVQASGSLEQFF
J gene: TRBJ2-1; clone size: few; V gene: TRBV14; CDR3 length: 12; CDR3 protein: CASSKGWNEQFF
J gene: TRBJ2-1; clone size: .; V gene: TRBV2; CDR3 length: 15; CDR3 protein: CASSQGQSSYNEQFF
J gene: TRBJ1-6; clone size: .; V gene: TRBV28; CDR3 length: 14; CDR3 protein: CASSEGRPLSPLHF
J gene: TRBJ2-2; clone size: .; V gene: TRBV18; CDR3 length: 15; CDR3 protein: CASSSTAGPTGELFF
J gene: TRBJ2-3; clone size: .; V gene: TRBV28; CDR3 length: 13; CDR3 protein: CASSKSGPDTQYF
J gene: TRBJ2-1; clone size: .; V gene: TRBV27; CDR3 length: 15; CDR3 protein: CASSSGTSGRDEQFF
J gene: TRBJ2-3; clone size: .; V gene: TRBV28; CDR3 length: 20; CDR3 protein: CASSPKFRLWTSHSTDTQYF
J gene: TRBJ2-1; clone size: few; V gene: TRBV7-9; CDR3 length: 19; CDR3 protein: CASSLVIGWTGGAPNEQFF
J gene: TRBJ2-2; clone size: once; V gene: TRBV29-1; CDR3 length: 13; CDR3 protein: CSVERQNTGELFF
J gene: TRBJ2-7; clone size: .; V gene: TRBV11-2; CDR3 length: 13; CDR3 protein: CASSLFPNSEQYF
J gene: TRBJ2-7; clone size: few; V gene: TRBV24-1; CDR3 length: 11; CDR3 protein: CATSRGYEQYF
J gene: TRBJ1-1; clone size: .; V gene: TRBV5-1; CDR3 length: 14; CDR3 protein: CASSATGVYTEAFF
J gene: TRBJ2-7; clone size: few; V gene: TRBV6-2/TRBV6-3; CDR3 length: 16; CDR3 protein: CASSFTTGELIYEQYF
J gene: TRBJ2-3; clone size: .; V gene: TRBV6-6; CDR3 length: 13; CDR3 protein: CAVGWREYDTQYF
J gene: TRBJ2-1; clone size: .; V gene: TRBV19; CDR3 length: 19; CDR3 protein: CASSKPSASGSRGNNEQFF
J gene: TRBJ1-5; clone size: .; V gene: TRBV27; CDR3 length: 15; CDR3 protein: CASSLRGLGNQPQHF
J gene: TRBJ1-1; clone size: .; V gene: TRBV13; CDR3 length: 16; CDR3 protein: CASSPGTGGAVAEAFF
J gene: TRBJ2-1; clone size: .; V gene: TRBV7-7; CDR3 length: 13; CDR3 protein: CASSLSPDNEQFF
J gene: TRBJ1-1; clone size: .; V gene: TRBV4-1; CDR3 length: 13; CDR3 protein: CASSQQMNTEAFF
J gene: TRBJ2-7; clone size: .; V gene: TRBV30; CDR3 length: 12; CDR3 protein: CAWSANHYEQYF
J gene: TRBJ2-1; clone size: .; V gene: TRBV19; CDR3 length: 14; CDR3 protein: CASSRTSGRDEQFF
J gene: TRBJ1-1; clone size: once; V gene: TRBV25-1; CDR3 length: 13; CDR3 protein: CASTYGLNTEAFF
J gene: TRBJ1-1; clone size: .; V gene: TRBV15; CDR3 length: 16; CDR3 protein: CATSRDGDIRSLGAFF
J gene: TRBJ2-7; clone size: .; V gene: TRBV19; CDR3 length: 16; CDR3 protein: CASSFGLAGGRYEQYF
J gene: TRBJ2-5; clone size: .; V gene: TRBV28; CDR3 length: 17; CDR3 protein: CASSLRNTGLAIKTQYF
J gene: TRBJ1-5; clone size: .; V gene: TRBV28; CDR3 length: 13; CDR3 protein: CASRWDGNQPQHF
J gene: TRBJ1-1; clone size: .; V gene: TRBV6-5; CDR3 length: 13; CDR3 protein: CASTVDSNTEAFF
J gene: TRBJ2-1; clone size: .; V gene: TRBV5-4; CDR3 length: 17; CDR3 protein: CASSRGTSGRGHNEQFF
J gene: TRBJ2-7; clone size: .; V gene: TRBV21-1; CDR3 length: 16; CDR3 protein: CASSDQDRGQGYEQYF
J gene: TRBJ2-7; clone size: .; V gene: TRBV6-5; CDR3 length: 15; CDR3 protein: CASSLALGSSYEQYF
J gene: TRBJ2-3; clone size: once; V gene: TRBV21-1; CDR3 length: 16; CDR3 protein: CASSNYVNRSTDTQYF
J gene: TRBJ2-1; clone size: .; V gene: TRBV7-3; CDR3 length: 14; CDR3 protein: CASSSPRGNNEQFF
J gene: TRBJ1-6; clone size: .; V gene: TRBV27; CDR3 length: 13; CDR3 protein: CASSVDRGSPLHF
J gene: TRBJ1-1; clone size: .; V gene: TRBV5-6; CDR3 length: 14; CDR3 protein: CASSSGQGGTEAFF
J gene: TRBJ2-1; clone size: .; V gene: TRBV5-8; CDR3 length: 15; CDR3 protein: CASSSPGQGPNEQFF
J gene: TRBJ2-1; clone size: .; V gene: TRBV25-1; CDR3 length: 17; CDR3 protein: CASTERKAQASYNEQFF
J gene: TRBJ2-1; clone size: .; V gene: TRBV7-9; CDR3 length: 15; CDR3 protein: CASRPRTSPYNEQFF
J gene: TRBJ1-2; clone size: .; V gene: TRBV6-5; CDR3 length: 15; CDR3 protein: CASIPDRLTNYGYTF
J gene: TRBJ1-2; clone size: .; V gene: TRBV4-2; CDR3 length: 15; CDR3 protein: CASSQVGAQDYGYTF
J gene: TRBJ2-2; clone size: .; V gene: TRBV4-2; CDR3 length: 12; CDR3 protein: CATTSGVGELFF
J gene: TRBJ2-1; clone size: .; V gene: TRBV7-9; CDR3 length: 15; CDR3 protein: CASSFRRGFDNEQFF
J gene: TRBJ2-7; clone size: .; V gene: TRBV11-2; CDR3 length: 18; CDR3 protein: CASSHTTRPGQGSHEQYF
J gene: TRBJ2-7; clone size: .; V gene: TRBV28; CDR3 length: 11; CDR3 protein: CASRTAYEQYF
J gene: TRBJ2-7; clone size: once; V gene: TRBV6-5; CDR3 length: 16; CDR3 protein: CASSYPGPLLGHEQYF
J gene: TRBJ2-3; clone size: .; V gene: TRBV5-5; CDR3 length: 17; CDR3 protein: CASSLKKLSGSTDTQYF
J gene: TRBJ1-5; clone size: .; V gene: TRBV7-9; CDR3 length: 15; CDR3 protein: CASSSSREGNQPQHF
J gene: TRBJ2-7; clone size: .; V gene: TRBV4-3; CDR3 length: 15; CDR3 protein: CASSQEQGGAYEQYF
J gene: TRBJ1-1; clone size: .; V gene: TRBV24-1; CDR3 length: 13; CDR3 protein: CATSTGANTEAFF
J gene: TRBJ1-5; clone size: .; V gene: TRBV7-9; CDR3 length: 15; CDR3 protein: CASSQDGHSNQPQHF
J gene: TRBJ2-7; clone size: .; V gene: TRBV5-8; CDR3 length: 15; CDR3 protein: CASSFVLAGEYEQYF
J gene: TRBJ2-1; clone size: .; V gene: TRBV5-1; CDR3 length: 14; CDR3 protein: CASSIGQAVNEQFF
J gene: TRBJ2-1; clone size: .; V gene: TRBV11-1; CDR3 length: 14; CDR3 protein: CASSHRTLGNEQFF
J gene: TRBJ1-3; clone size: .; V gene: TRBV28; CDR3 length: 17; CDR3 protein: CASSSGGQGNSGNTIYF
J gene: TRBJ1-5; clone size: few; V gene: TRBV4-1; CDR3 length: 17; CDR3 protein: CASSQGDGRRGIQPQHF